This TCR beta chain came from a study of early T cells in non-severe SARS-CoV-2 infection. Overall study: The authors sequenced bulk RNA from unsorted whole blood, leaving chains unpaired.

Individual cDNA molecules received unique molecular identifiers. TCRdb recomputed calls from the 5' RACE reads with MiXCR, one row per CDR3 protein. The table shows approximately 60,000 distinct CDR3 sequences, with 7% to 10% occurring only once. Per the germline V gene, CDR1 is DFQATT and CDR2 is SNEGSKA (reference sequence). V lost 3 bases and J lost 0; bases outside the gene matches: 2. The CDR3 is 14 amino acids. There are a few counts of this clonotype. Its antigen remains unknown. Whole-study findings and limits: Anti-spike CD8 responses were favored by VDJdb matching, which missed private and CD4 specificities.

Sample: whole blood, taken at baseline. V usage is TRBV20-1 and J usage is TRBJ2-3, with 8 bases aligning to TRBD2. The TCR was taken from an adult who was a healthcare worker with PCR-confirmed SARS-CoV-2 infection or an uninfected control (not recorded which). In nucleotides, the CDR3 is TGCAGTGCTAGGCGGGAGGTTAGCACAGATACGCAGTATTTT. This sequence encodes CSARREVSTDTQYF.